One and the same sample provided the 22 T cell receptor beta chains below, sequenced in a study of blood T cell repertoires in COVID-19. Here immunoSEQ multiplex PCR was the method, and the copy in TCRdb shows in-frame clones only, minus some. This table has approximately 60,000 clones, around 73% appearing once. The sample consisted of peripheral blood. These receptors were obtained from a man in his sixties with COVID-19, enrolled during active disease.

The chain carries TRBV6-1 and TRBJ2-7; 10 bases are shared with TRBD2. In germline, CDR1 is MNHNS, CDR2 SASEGT. Trimming removed 3 bases from V and 4 bases from J; junction bases left unmatched: 9. CDR3 length: 16 residues. CDR3 amino acids: CASSDPKREGLYEQYF. The DNA for the CDR3 is TGTGCCAGCAGTGACCCTAAGCGGGAGGGCTTATACGAGCAGTACTTC.

This chain uses TRBV12-5 with TRBJ2-1, with TRBD2 identical over 13 bases. Germline V gives CDR1 LGHNT, CDR2 FRNRAP. This CDR3 comprises 15 residues. J lost 4 bases, V lost 4 bases, and 1 base had no gene match. CDR3 nucleotides: TGTGCTAGTGGTTCGGGACTAGCGGGGTACAATGAGCAGTTCTTC. Its protein is CASGSGLAGYNEQFF.

The rearrangement joins TRBV19 to TRBJ2-5, with D possibly matching TRBD2 (5 bases). Trimming removed 5 bases from V and 0 bases from J, with 7 bases in between. The CDR3 is 13 residues long. Looked up from germline, CDR1 is LNHDA and CDR2 is SQIVND (reference sequence). CDR3 bases: TGTGCCAGTAGTTCGGAGGACCAAGAGACCCAGTACTTC. Protein sequence: CASSSEDQETQYF.

This clone was recorded once. CDR3: CASSPRGGGQETQYF. The CDR3 nucleotides are TGTGCCAGCTCACCACGGGGCGGTGGCCAAGAGACCCAGTACTTC. The chain uses TRBV18 and TRBJ2-5, with a weak D call TRBD1 (5 bases). The CDR3 is 15 residues long. Trimming stripped 1 base from V and 1 base from J, with 10 bases between. From germline, CDR1 is KGHSH and CDR2 LQKENI. Complete variable domain (other parts from reference TRBV18 and TRBJ2-5): NAGVMQNPRHLVRRRGQEARLRCSPMKGHSHVYWYRQLPEEGLKFMVYLQKENIIDESGMPKERFSAEFPKEGPSILRIQQVVRGDSAAYFCASSPRGGGQETQYFGPGTRLLVL.

The J gene is TRBJ2-1, the V gene TRBV5-1; D unresolved. Germline lookup yields CDR1 SGHRS and CDR2 YFSETQ. Trimming pared 4 bases from V and 4 bases from J, leaving 6 bases between. The CDR3 is made up of 12 amino acids. The CDR3 nucleotides are TGCGCCAGCAGCCTAGATTACAATGAGCAGTTCTTC. It codes for CASSLDYNEQFF. Full variable domain (outside the CDR3, taken from reference TRBV5-1 and TRBJ2-1): KAGVTQTPRYLIKTRGQQVTLSCSPISGHRSVSWYQQTPGQGLQFLFEYFSETQRNKGNFPGRFSGRQFSNSRSEMNVSTLELGDSALYLCASSLDYNEQFFGPGTRLTVL.

This chain uses TRBV19 with TRBJ1-1; TRBD1 matches at 7 bases. Germline trimming cut 5 bases from V and 7 bases from J; bases unmatched to any gene: 10. The length of the CDR3 is 14 residues. The germline CDR1 and CDR2 sequences are LNHDA and SQIVND (reference sequence). The CDR3 nucleotides are TGTGCCAGTAGTTTCCCCAGGGGACAGTATGAAGCTTTCTTT. Its translation: CASSFPRGQYEAFF.

The rearrangement uses TRBV5-1 and TRBJ2-3; 10 bases agree with TRBD2. Unmatched junction bases numbered 7, after V lost 7 bases and J lost 2 bases. The CDR3 contains 15 residues. CDR1 SGHRS and CDR2 YFSETQ come from the germline V gene. CDR3 amino acids: CASGFSGGNTDTQYF. DNA of the CDR3: TGCGCCAGCGGATTTAGCGGGGGGAACACAGATACGCAGTATTTT.

This chain links TRBV5-1 with TRBJ2-1; 10 bases line up with TRBD2. The CDR3 is made up of 15 amino acids. Germline V gene sequence: CDR1 SGHRS, CDR2 YFSETQ. The V segment lost 4 bases and the J segment 6 bases; nucleotides outside the gene matches: 7. The CDR3 is CASSPGASGSNEQFF. CDR3 coding DNA: TGCGCCAGCAGCCCGGGGGCTAGCGGGAGCAATGAGCAGTTCTTC. The full variable domain, rest sourced from reference TRBV5-1 and TRBJ2-1, is KAGVTQTPRYLIKTRGQQVTLSCSPISGHRSVSWYQQTPGQGLQFLFEYFSETQRNKGNFPGRFSGRQFSNSRSEMNVSTLELGDSALYLCASSPGASGSNEQFFGPGTRLTVL.

The chain has TRBV5-1 and TRBJ1-6; no reliable D call. Trimming took 0 bases from V and 3 from J, leaving 4 bases between them. CDR3 length: 14 amino acids. Germline loops: CDR1 SGHRS, CDR2 YFSETQ. This CDR3 is CASSLDFYNSPLHF. The CDR3 region has the DNA TGCGCCAGCAGCTTGGACTTCTATAATTCACCCCTCCACTTT. The full variable domain, completed using reference TRBV5-1 and TRBJ1-6, is KAGVTQTPRYLIKTRGQQVTLSCSPISGHRSVSWYQQTPGQGLQFLFEYFSETQRNKGNFPGRFSGRQFSNSRSEMNVSTLELGDSALYLCASSLDFYNSPLHFGNGTRLTVT.

This clone has just one count. The CDR3 region has the DNA TGTGCCAGCTCACCGCGCGACGGAGCGGGGCAAACCGGGGAGCTGTTTTTT. Protein: CASSPRDGAGQTGELFF. The chain carries TRBV18 and TRBJ2-2; 7 nucleotides match TRBD2. CDR3 length: 17 amino acids. The V and J ends lost 3 bases and 5 bases, in that order; junction bases with no gene match: 12. Germline CDR1 is KGHSH and CDR2 is LQKENI.

This chain connects TRBV2 to TRBJ2-3, with 7 bases aligning to TRBD1. Looked up from germline, CDR1 is SNHLY and CDR2 is FYNNEI. This CDR3 is 15 amino acids long. J lost 1 base, V lost 8 bases, and 9 bases had no gene match. In nucleotides, the CDR3 is TGTGCCAGCGCCGAAGGGGGCGACGGCACAGATACGCAGTATTTT. This gives the protein CASAEGGDGTDTQYF.

This chain joins TRBV19 and TRBJ2-3; TRBD1 is a possible D gene (6 bases). Between the trimmed V and J ends, which lost 8 bases and 7 bases, there was a span of 16 bases. CDR1 and CDR2 from the germline V gene are LNHDA and SQIVND (reference sequence). The CDR3 covers 13 residues. For the CDR3, the DNA is TGTGCCAGTGCGGCTCAGGGGAGTCATACGCAGTATTTT. It is translated as CASAAQGSHTQYF.

The rearrangement links TRBV30 to TRBJ2-1; D unclear. V was shortened by 4 bases and J by 3 bases, with 4 bases between the two germline ends. This CDR3 has 11 amino acids. Germline loops: CDR1 GTSNPN, CDR2 SVGIG (reference sequence). The CDR3 spells CAWTLYNEQFF. CDR3 nucleotides: TGTGCCTGGACTCTCTACAATGAGCAGTTCTTC.

V usage is TRBV11-3 and J usage is TRBJ2-7, with D maybe TRBD2 (6 bases). The germline V and J ends were trimmed by 5 bases and 2 bases, with 10 bases remaining between them. The length of the CDR3 is 13 residues. Germline V gene data show CDR1 as SGHNT and CDR2 as YENEEA. The CDR3 region is CASSAGPAYEQYF. The CDR3 DNA follows: TGTGCCAGCAGCGCGGGACCGGCCTACGAGCAGTACTTC.

The V and J genes are TRBV28 and TRBJ2-7, with a weak D call TRBD1 (6 bases). CDR1 MDHEN and CDR2 SYDVKM come from the germline V gene. The V gene lost 5 bases and the J gene lost 3 bases, with 11 bases spanning the gap. The CDR3 consists of 13 residues. CDR3 sequence reads: CASSNRDNYEQYF. CDR3 bases: TGTGCCAGCAGTAACCGGGACAACTACGAGCAGTACTTC.

This clone appeared many times. The V gene is TRBV6-5, the J gene TRBJ2-2, with 12 bases lining up with TRBD2. The CDR3 loop spans 16 amino acids. Per the germline V gene, CDR1 is MNHEY and CDR2 is SVGAGI. V lost 2 bases, J lost 4 bases, and 2 bases stayed unmatched. The CDR3 nucleotides read TGTGCCAGCAGTTACCGACTAGCGGGAGCCACCGGGGAGCTGTTTTTT. Protein product: CASSYRLAGATGELFF.

This clone appeared many times. The chain links TRBV14 to TRBJ2-7; maybe TRBD2 (6 bases). The CDR3 spans 13 residues. V lost 5 bases to trimming and J lost 7 bases, with 15 bases between them. The germline gives CDR1 SGHDN, CDR2 FVKESK. CDR3 residues: CASSTREVGEQYF. CDR3 nucleotides: TGTGCCAGCAGCACCAGGGAGGTCGGAGAGCAGTACTTC. The full variable domain, its missing parts supplied by reference TRBV14 and TRBJ2-7, is EAGVTQFPSHSVIEKGQTVTLRCDPISGHDNLYWYRRVMGKEIKFLLHFVKESKQDESGMPNNRFLAERTGGTYSTLKVQPAELEDSGVYFCASSTREVGEQYFGPGTRLTVT.

The chain links TRBV30 to TRBJ1-2; D uncertain. Per the germline V gene, CDR1 is GTSNPN and CDR2 is SVGIG (reference sequence). The CDR3 has 10 residues. Trimming left V 6 bases short and J 7 bases short, with 9 bases between. The CDR3 loop reads CACKRVGYTF. The CDR3 coding sequence is TGTGCCTGTAAGAGGGTTGGCTACACCTTC.

This chain links TRBV6-5 with TRBJ1-5, with 7 nucleotides matching TRBD1. V lost 8 bases, J lost 2 bases, and 6 bases stayed unmatched. This CDR3 is 14 amino acids long. Germline V gene data show CDR1 as MNHEY and CDR2 as SVGAGI. The CDR3 loop reads CASVRGQGNQPQHF. The CDR3 nucleotides are TGTGCCAGCGTCAGAGGACAGGGCAATCAGCCCCAGCATTTT.

The chain joins TRBV10-2 to TRBJ1-1; 7 bases line up with TRBD1. This CDR3 is 14 amino acids long. J lost 10 bases, V lost 6 bases, and 14 bases had no gene match. Germline CDR1 and CDR2: WSHSY and SAAADI. The CDR3: CASRGDRIDSLAFF. CDR3 in DNA: TGCGCCAGCAGGGGGGACAGAATAGATAGCCTAGCTTTCTTT.

The chain combines TRBV28 with TRBJ1-1; TRBD1 aligns across 11 bases. V lost 8 bases, J lost 3 bases, and 14 bases stayed unmatched. CDR3 size: 17 residues. CDR1 and CDR2 (germline): MDHEN, SYDVKM. CDR3 nucleotides: TGTGCCAGCCCACCCCCGGGACAGGGGGTAAGATACACTGAAGCTTTCTTT. Translation: CASPPPGQGVRYTEAFF.

Comments on this clone: Sequence at one end of the junction differs from germline and may be a read error. This chain joins TRBV20-1 and TRBJ2-7; 7 bases match TRBD1. The CDR3 length is 11 residues. Germline-derived CDR1 and CDR2 are DFQATT and SNEGSKA (reference sequence). CDR3 amino acids: CSAWDRRIIRF. The CDR3 bases are TGCAGTGCTTGGGACAGAAGGATCATACGCTTC.